The clone carrying this TCR beta chain was detected ten times or more. The antigen is unknown. Time point indicated: sample taken at primary tumor resection. These data originate in a study of spatial heterogeneity in lung cancer. Regarding the study as a whole: In blood, ubiquitous expanded tumor TCRs appeared more at resection than follow-up.

Carried by each TCR cDNA molecule was a unique molecular identifier. Each CDR3 protein gets one entry after TCRdb re-called the 5' RACE reads with MiXCR. Among over 50,000 distinct CDR3 sequences listed, roughly 5.9% were seen once. CDR1 and CDR2 (germline): LGHNA, YNFKEQ. The CDR3 covers 15 residues. The V gene lost 1 base and the J gene lost 3 bases, with 12 bases spanning the gap. The origin of this receptor is a female donor with early-stage non-small cell lung cancer. The V call is TRBV4-2, the J call TRBJ1-1; D is uncertain. The sample was PBMCs, taken at surgery. In DNA, the CDR3 is TGTGCCAGCAGCCAAGTGGCCAGTTTTCACACTGAAGCTTTCTTT. It codes for CASSQVASFHTEAFF.